This passage covers 30 T cell receptor beta chains from one sample sequenced in a study of neurological immune-mediated disorders. MiXCR was run by TCRdb on the 5' RACE reads, yielding one entry per CDR3 protein. The table has 70,000 to 90,000 distinct CDR3 sequences, 4.5% to 6.5% seen once. The sample was PBMCs. These receptor sequences come from a woman aged 25 to 39 with multiple sclerosis.

This clonotype showed up many times. The V gene is TRBV12-3 or TRBV12-4, the J gene TRBJ1-1; 9 bases match TRBD1. The CDR3 runs 14 residues. V shed 5 bases, J shed 8 bases, and the junction held 9 bases outside the gene matches. CDR3: CASSPHRGLLEAFF. The CDR3 bases are TGTGCCAGCAGTCCTCACAGGGGGCTTTTGGAAGCTTTCTTT.

This clonotype appeared a few times. The chain joins TRBV20-1 to TRBJ1-4; D is unresolved. The CDR3 is made up of 14 amino acids. The germline V gene encodes CDR1 DFQATT and CDR2 SNEGSKA (reference sequence). The V and J ends lost 1 base and 5 bases respectively, with 11 bases between them. In DNA form, the CDR3 reads TGCAGTGCTAGAGGCCGGGCACTAAATGAAAAACTGTTTTTT. Protein sequence: CSARGRALNEKLFF.

This clonotype was counted ten times or more. V is TRBV15 and J is TRBJ2-1, with 8 bases matching TRBD2. CDR1 and CDR2 (germline): LNHNV, YYDKDF (reference sequence). Trimming took 6 bases from V and 0 from J; bases not matched to a gene: 1. The CDR3 runs to 14 residues. Here the CDR3 DNA reads TGTGCCACCAGTCGGGGGGGCTCCTACAATGAGCAGTTCTTC. Protein sequence: CATSRGGSYNEQFF.

This clonotype turned up a few times. The chain joins TRBV28 to TRBJ2-7, with 9 bases that match TRBD1. Trimming at V came to 4 bases and at J to 4 bases, leaving 11 bases not matched to a gene. The germline CDR1 and CDR2 sequences are MDHEN and SYDVKM. The CDR3 is 16 amino acids. CDR3 DNA: TGTGCCAGCAGTTCCTGGACAGGGGATGGGGGTTACGAGCAGTACTTC. This gives the protein CASSSWTGDGGYEQYF.

At least ten counts were recorded for this clonotype. This chain connects TRBV29-1 to TRBJ1-1; the match to TRBD1 covers 7 bases. Germline values: CDR1 SQVTM, CDR2 ANQGSEA. V trimming: 5 bases; J trimming: 6 bases; junction bases outside the gene matches: 6. CDR3 length: 12 residues. In DNA, the CDR3 is TGCAGCGTTCCGTCGACAGGGCCTGAAGCTTTCTTT. It is translated as CSVPSTGPEAFF.

This clonotype has ten or more counts. The V gene is TRBV12-3 or TRBV12-4, the J gene TRBJ2-1, with 15 bases identical to TRBD2. V was clipped by 5 bases and J by 7 bases; unmatched bases: 6. The CDR3 is 16 residues long. In DNA, the CDR3 is TGTGCCAGCAGTCCGGGGACTAGCGGGGGGAGGAATGAGCAGTTCTTC. Encoded protein: CASSPGTSGGRNEQFF.

The chain recombines TRBV20-1 with TRBJ1-3; 8 bases align to TRBD1. Germline CDR1 reads DFQATT; CDR2 reads SNEGSKA (reference sequence). V lost 2 bases, J lost 7 bases, and 7 bases stayed unmatched. The CDR3 extends over 14 amino acids. The CDR3 DNA sequence: TGCAGTGCTAGACCTAGGACAGGGTGGAACACCATATATTTT. It is translated as CSARPRTGWNTIYF.

The chain couples TRBV27 to TRBJ2-2; D is ambiguous. Germline V gives CDR1 MNHEY, CDR2 SMNVEV (reference sequence). The CDR3 runs 16 residues. V shed 8 bases and J shed 0 bases, with 16 bases lying between them. CDR3 in amino acids: CASRWQGPANTGELFF. Written as DNA, the CDR3 is TGTGCCAGCCGATGGCAAGGACCGGCGAACACCGGGGAGCTGTTTTTT.

In this sample, this clonotype turned up a few times. The chain recombines TRBV5-1 with TRBJ2-1; 14 nucleotides align to TRBD2. Germline V gene data show CDR1 as SGHRS and CDR2 as YFSETQ. The CDR3 is 16 residues long. After removal of 3 bases from V and 3 bases from J, the junction contained 2 bases not matched to a gene. The CDR3 DNA reads as TGCGCCAGCAGCTGGGGACTAGCGGGGGACTACAATGAGCAGTTCTTC. Translating it yields CASSWGLAGDYNEQFF.

This clonotype was seen repeatedly, ten times or more. The germline gene is not matched at one end of the junction; a read error may be the cause. The chain joins TRBV11-2 to TRBJ1-1; D is undetermined. Germline V gene sequence: CDR1 SGHAT, CDR2 FQNNGV. The CDR3 is made up of 12 amino acids. CDR3 sequence reads: CANSPRHTEAFF. The DNA for the CDR3 is TGTGCCAACAGCCCACGACACACTGAAGCTTTCTTT.

This clonotype was found many times. V usage is TRBV5-1 and J usage is TRBJ2-5, with 8 bases identical to TRBD1. Germline V gene sequence: CDR1 SGHRS, CDR2 YFSETQ. The V gene end was trimmed by 0 bases and the J gene end by 1 base; junction bases not matched to a gene: 2. This CDR3 has 15 residues. CDR3 residues: CASSLVGQAQETQYF. The DNA for the CDR3 is TGCGCCAGCAGCTTGGTGGGACAGGCCCAAGAGACCCAGTACTTC.

This clonotype occurred many times. This chain links TRBV4-1 with TRBJ1-5; D perhaps matches TRBD1 (6 bases). The V gene lost 0 bases and the J gene lost 6 bases, with 12 bases spanning the gap. Germline loops: CDR1 MGHRA, CDR2 YSYEKL. This CDR3 is 15 amino acids long. The CDR3 reads CASSQERRGGQPQHF. The DNA for the CDR3 is TGCGCCAGCAGCCAAGAGCGGCGAGGGGGTCAGCCCCAGCATTTT.

Regarding this clonotype: One base away lies a much larger clone, so this may be a sequencing read error. The V and J genes are TRBV5-6 and TRBJ1-1; 8 bases align to TRBD1. Germline loops: CDR1 SGHDT, CDR2 YYEEEE. The J segment lost 3 bases and the V segment lost 9 bases, leaving 10 bases of the junction unmatched. This CDR3 has 14 residues. The CDR3 reads CANSLDREYTEAFF. The CDR3 DNA is TGTGCCAACAGTTTGGACAGGGAGTACACTGAAGCTTTCTTT.

This clonotype was observed at least ten times. The chain joins TRBV20-1 to TRBJ2-2; D unresolved. Germline V lookup: CDR1 DFQATT, CDR2 SNEGSKA (reference sequence). The CDR3 sequence is 16 residues long. V was shortened by 1 base and J by 7 bases, with 19 bases between the two germline ends. CDR3 sequence: CSARAPINPGGGELFF. In nucleotides, the CDR3 is TGCAGTGCTAGAGCACCTATTAACCCCGGCGGCGGGGAGCTGTTTTTT.

This clonotype has at least ten counts. The V and J genes are TRBV5-1 and TRBJ2-2; the D is unclear. The CDR3 spans 15 residues. The germline CDR1 and CDR2 sequences are SGHRS and YFSETQ. Trimming removed 2 bases from V and 1 base from J, with 9 bases in between. The CDR3 region has the DNA TGCGCCAGCAGCTTACCTCTGGGGAACACCGGGGAGCTGTTTTTT. Its protein product is CASSLPLGNTGELFF.

This clonotype was seen at least ten times. This chain links TRBV20-1 with TRBJ1-4, with a weak D call TRBD1 (5 bases). Germline lookup yields CDR1 DFQATT and CDR2 SNEGSKA (reference sequence). This CDR3 is built from 16 residues. With 3 bases removed from V and 8 bases from J, the gap between germline ends came to 22 bases. CDR3 coding DNA: TGCAGTGCTAGTTGGGGCAGGGTGGTGGTTGGCGAAAAACTGTTTTTT. Its translation is CSASWGRVVVGEKLFF.

The table lists this clonotype with many counts. The chain joins TRBV25-1 to TRBJ2-1; 10 nucleotides agree with TRBD1. The V gene's germline CDR1 is MGHDK and CDR2 SYGVNS. The CDR3 length is 13 residues. Trimming took 6 bases from V and 8 from J; bases not matched to a gene: 4. The CDR3 coding sequence is TGTGCCAGCAGGGGACAGGGGTCGGATGAGCAGTTCTTC. Translating it yields CASRGQGSDEQFF.

This clonotype is deemed medium-sized. V usage is TRBV5-1 and J usage is TRBJ2-6; tentatively, D is TRBD1 or TRBD2 (5 bases each). Germline CDR1 is SGHRS and CDR2 is YFSETQ. CDR3 length equals 18 residues. The V and J ends lost 4 bases and 0 bases respectively, with 17 bases between them. This CDR3 is CASSQVGTPSSGANVLTF. The DNA of the CDR3 is TGCGCCAGCAGCCAAGTGGGGACCCCGAGCTCTGGGGCCAACGTCCTGACTTTC. The full variable domain, with the rest looked up from reference TRBV5-1 and TRBJ2-6, is KAGVTQTPRYLIKTRGQQVTLSCSPISGHRSVSWYQQTPGQGLQFLFEYFSETQRNKGNFPGRFSGRQFSNSRSEMNVSTLELGDSALYLCASSQVGTPSSGANVLTFGAGSRLTVL.

This clonotype was seen repeatedly, ten times or more. The rearrangement joins TRBV6-5 to TRBJ2-3, with D possibly being TRBD2 (5 bases). In germline, CDR1 is MNHEY, CDR2 SVGAGI. This CDR3 has 15 amino acids. The V end was cut by 4 bases, the J end by 2 bases, with 13 bases between. CDR3 sequence: CASSFGLPNTDTQYF. CDR3 nucleotides: TGTGCCAGCAGTTTCGGACTTCCGAACACAGATACGCAGTATTTT.

This clonotype was seen many times. V usage is TRBV30 and J usage is TRBJ2-5; tentatively, D is TRBD2 (6 bases). Germline-derived CDR1 and CDR2 are GTSNPN and SVGIG (reference sequence). Trimming cost V 4 bases and J 7 bases, with 16 bases left between them. CDR3 length equals 13 residues. In DNA form, the CDR3 reads TGTGCCTGGACGGGGGAGACGGCCAGGACCCAGTACTTC. This translates into CAWTGETARTQYF.

Only a few counts were recorded for this clonotype. This clone may be a read error of a much larger clone one base away. CDR3 in DNA: TGTGCCAGCAGTTTACCGGTCCAGGGGATGAGCTCTGGAAAAACCATATATTTT. Protein sequence: CASSLPVQGMSSGKTIYF. J is TRBJ1-3 and V is TRBV28; D is possibly TRBD1 (6 bases). The CDR3 is made up of 18 amino acids. Germline V lookup: CDR1 MDHEN, CDR2 SYDVKM.

The rearrangement joins TRBV7-6 to TRBJ2-2; D is uncertain. There are 18 residues in the CDR3. CDR1 and CDR2 from the germline V gene are SGHVS and FNYEAQ. Trimming took off 4 bases at V and 2 bases at J, with 20 bases between the two ends. The CDR3 bases are TGTGCCAGCAGCTCCCAATCGTTGATTTGGGGAAACACCGGGGAGCTGTTTTTT. Translating it yields CASSSQSLIWGNTGELFF.

The CDR3 DNA reads as TGCGCCAGCAGCTTGGTTAGCGGGGGGACCGGGGAGCTGTTTTTT. Protein: CASSLVSGGTGELFF. The chain couples TRBV5-1 to TRBJ2-2; 10 bases align to TRBD2. J gave up 5 bases and V 0 bases, and 1 base lay outside the gene matches. Germline V lookup: CDR1 SGHRS, CDR2 YFSETQ. The CDR3 runs to 15 residues.

Turning to this clonotype: A much bigger clone sits one base away, suggesting this may be a read error. This sequence joins TRBV20-1 and TRBJ2-3; D is unclear. V dropped 2 bases and J dropped 7 bases, with 10 bases sitting between them. CDR1 DFQATT and CDR2 SNEGSKA come from the germline V gene (reference sequence). The CDR3 length is 12 residues. As DNA, the CDR3 is TGCAGTGCTAGACCCGTGATAAATACGCAGTATTTT. As protein: CSARPVINTQYF.

This clonotype was observed many times. The chain couples TRBV20-1 to TRBJ2-3; the match to TRBD1 covers 9 bases. The CDR3 is 13 residues long. Trimming took 5 bases from V and 1 from J; bases not matched to a gene: 1. In germline, CDR1 is DFQATT, CDR2 SNEGSKA (reference sequence). The CDR3 here is CSARTGGTDTQYF. The CDR3 DNA sequence: TGCAGTGCTCGGACAGGGGGCACAGATACGCAGTATTTT.

This clonotype has only a few counts. J is TRBJ1-1 and V is TRBV12-3 or TRBV12-4; possible D gene TRBD1, 6 bases. Deletions cut 8 bases from V and 1 base from J, with 20 bases between. The CDR3 has 16 residues. The CDR3, as DNA: TGTGCCAGCGCTCCCGGATCTGGGGGCGGGAACACTGAAGCTTTCTTT. It specifies CASAPGSGGGNTEAFF.

This clonotype was found many times. The chain employs TRBV5-1 and TRBJ2-2; 9 nucleotides agree with TRBD1. This CDR3 is built from 18 residues. Germline lookup yields CDR1 SGHRS and CDR2 YFSETQ. The V segment lost 3 bases and the J segment 5 bases; nucleotides outside the gene matches: 14. CDR3 nucleotides: TGCGCCAGCAGCTACGCGCCAAACAGGGGGCGGCGGACCGGGGAGCTGTTTTTT. Amino acid sequence: CASSYAPNRGRRTGELFF.

This clonotype has ten or more counts. The rearrangement joins TRBV2 to TRBJ1-4; D gene unclear. V lost 6 bases and J 6 bases, leaving 11 bases between the germline ends. Germline CDR1 reads SNHLY; CDR2 reads FYNNEI. The CDR3 extends over 13 amino acids. In nucleotides, the CDR3 is TGTGCCAGCAGCCTCGGGCAAGATGAAAAACTGTTTTTT. It encodes CASSLGQDEKLFF.

This clonotype was detected many times. V is TRBV13 and J is TRBJ1-6; TRBD1 is a possible D gene (6 bases). Between the trimmed V and J ends, which lost 5 bases and 2 bases, there was a span of 13 bases. CDR1 and CDR2 (germline): PRHDT, FYEKMQ (reference sequence). The CDR3 is 16 residues long. The CDR3: CASSPRRGAYNSPLHF. DNA of the CDR3: TGTGCCAGCAGCCCTCGGAGGGGGGCCTATAATTCACCCCTCCACTTT.

This clonotype was observed many times. V gene TRBV15 combines with J gene TRBJ2-5; 9 bases line up with TRBD1. CDR3 size: 14 residues. Germline V gene lookup returns CDR1 LNHNV and CDR2 YYDKDF (reference sequence). After removal of 6 bases from V and 3 bases from J, the junction contained 5 bases not matched to a gene. The CDR3 DNA is TGTGCCACCAGTCGGGGACAGGGTGAAGAGACCCAGTACTTC. Its protein product is CATSRGQGEETQYF. The whole variable domain, remainder taken from reference TRBV15 and TRBJ2-5, is DAMVIQNPRYQVTQFGKPVTLSCSQTLNHNVMYWYQQKSSQAPKLLFHYYDKDFNNEADTPDNFQSRRPNTSFCFLDIRSPGLGDTAMYLCATSRGQGEETQYFGPGTRLLVL.